This T cell receptor (beta chain) came from a study of T cell clonotyping in hematopoietic cell transplantation. Some clones are missing from TCRdb's copy, which holds only in-frame ones; the method was immunoSEQ multiplex PCR. The sample carries roughly 30,000 clones, about 90% recorded once. As to this clone: The antigen is unknown.

The germline V gene has CDR1 LGHNA and CDR2 YSLEER. Trimming shortened V by 1 base and J by 8 bases, and 17 bases separated the two germline ends. CDR3 length: 15 amino acids. Recipient blood drawn about 28 days pretransplant and days 30, 100, 180 after. Study conclusions and caveats: Recipient TCR diversity dropped after transplant; expanded clonotypes rose from day 30 to 180.

Sequenced here: PBMCs, sampled 100 days after allogeneic stem cell transplant. V and J are TRBV4-3 and TRBJ1-2, with D perhaps TRBD1 (6 bases). This sequence was found in a female patient between 50 and 60 years old who had an allogeneic stem cell transplant from a related donor, so the T cells may come from the graft donor. Some clones in this sample may be carry-over from other donors' samples. For the CDR3, the DNA is TGCGCCAGCAGCCAAGGGCTTGAGACAGGAGTAGGCTACACCTTC. This encodes CASSQGLETGVGYTF.